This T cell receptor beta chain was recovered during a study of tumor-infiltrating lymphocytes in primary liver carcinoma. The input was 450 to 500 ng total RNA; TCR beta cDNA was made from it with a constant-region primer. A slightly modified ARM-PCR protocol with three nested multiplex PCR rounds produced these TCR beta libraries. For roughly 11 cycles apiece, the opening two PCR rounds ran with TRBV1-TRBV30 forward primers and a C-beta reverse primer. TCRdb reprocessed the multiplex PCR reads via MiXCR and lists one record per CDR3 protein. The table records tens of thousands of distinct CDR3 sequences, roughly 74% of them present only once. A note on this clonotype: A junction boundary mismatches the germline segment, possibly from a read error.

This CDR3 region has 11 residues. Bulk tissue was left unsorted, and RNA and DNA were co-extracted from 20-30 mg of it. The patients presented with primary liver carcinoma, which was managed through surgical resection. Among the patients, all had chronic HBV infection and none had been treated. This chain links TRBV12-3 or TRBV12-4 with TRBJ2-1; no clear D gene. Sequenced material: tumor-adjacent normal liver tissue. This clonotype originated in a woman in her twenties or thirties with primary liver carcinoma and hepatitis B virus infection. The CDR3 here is CASSDCNEPFF. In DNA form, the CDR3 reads TGTGCCAGCAGTGACTGCAATGAGCCGTTCTTC.